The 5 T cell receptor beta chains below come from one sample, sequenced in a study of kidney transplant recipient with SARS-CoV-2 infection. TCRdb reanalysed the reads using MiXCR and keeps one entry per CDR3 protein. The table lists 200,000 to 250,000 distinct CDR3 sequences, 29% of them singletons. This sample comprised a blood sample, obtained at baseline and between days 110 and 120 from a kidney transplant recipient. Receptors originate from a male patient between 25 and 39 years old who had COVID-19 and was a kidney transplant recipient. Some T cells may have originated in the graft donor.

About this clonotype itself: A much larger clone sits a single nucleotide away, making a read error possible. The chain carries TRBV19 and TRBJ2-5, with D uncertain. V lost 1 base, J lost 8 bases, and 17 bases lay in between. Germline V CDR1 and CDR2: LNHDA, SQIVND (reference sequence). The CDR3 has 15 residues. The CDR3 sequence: CASSIGRVSQDTQYF. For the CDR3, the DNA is TGTGCCAGTAGTATAGGTAGGGTGAGTCAGGACACCCAGTACTTC.

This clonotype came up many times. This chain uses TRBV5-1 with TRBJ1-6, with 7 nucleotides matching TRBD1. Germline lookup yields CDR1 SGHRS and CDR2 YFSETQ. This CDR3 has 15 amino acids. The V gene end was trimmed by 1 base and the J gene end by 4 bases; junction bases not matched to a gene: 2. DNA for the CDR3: TGCGCCAGCAGCTTGACGGGACAGTATAATTCACCCCTCCACTTT. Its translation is CASSLTGQYNSPLHF.

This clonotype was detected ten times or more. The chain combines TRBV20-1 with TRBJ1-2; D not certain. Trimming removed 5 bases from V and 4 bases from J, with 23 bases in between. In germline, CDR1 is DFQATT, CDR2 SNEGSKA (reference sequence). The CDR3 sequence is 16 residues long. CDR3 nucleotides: TGCAGTGCTCCCTTATGGCTGTTTCGAAAGACCTATGGCTACACCTTC. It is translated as CSAPLWLFRKTYGYTF.

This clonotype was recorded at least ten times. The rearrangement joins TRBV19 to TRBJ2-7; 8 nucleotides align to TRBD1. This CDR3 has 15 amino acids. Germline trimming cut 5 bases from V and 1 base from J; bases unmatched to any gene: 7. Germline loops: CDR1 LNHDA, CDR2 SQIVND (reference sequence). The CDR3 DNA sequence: TGTGCCAGTAGTCGGACAGGGCTTTGGTCCTACGAGCAGTACTTC. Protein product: CASSRTGLWSYEQYF. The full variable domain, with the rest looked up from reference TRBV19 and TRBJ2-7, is DGGITQSPKYLFRKEGQNVTLSCEQNLNHDAMYWYRQDPGQGLRLIYYSQIVNDFQKGDIAEGYSVSREKKESFPLTVTSAQKNPTAFYLCASSRTGLWSYEQYFGPGTRLTVT.

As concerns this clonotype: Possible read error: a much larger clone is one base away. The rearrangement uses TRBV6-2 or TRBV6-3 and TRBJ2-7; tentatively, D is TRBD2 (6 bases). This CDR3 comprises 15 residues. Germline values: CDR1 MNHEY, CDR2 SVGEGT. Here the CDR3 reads CASNYWPSESYEQYF. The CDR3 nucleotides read TGTGCCAGCAATTACTGGCCTAGCGAGTCCTACGAGCAGTACTTC.